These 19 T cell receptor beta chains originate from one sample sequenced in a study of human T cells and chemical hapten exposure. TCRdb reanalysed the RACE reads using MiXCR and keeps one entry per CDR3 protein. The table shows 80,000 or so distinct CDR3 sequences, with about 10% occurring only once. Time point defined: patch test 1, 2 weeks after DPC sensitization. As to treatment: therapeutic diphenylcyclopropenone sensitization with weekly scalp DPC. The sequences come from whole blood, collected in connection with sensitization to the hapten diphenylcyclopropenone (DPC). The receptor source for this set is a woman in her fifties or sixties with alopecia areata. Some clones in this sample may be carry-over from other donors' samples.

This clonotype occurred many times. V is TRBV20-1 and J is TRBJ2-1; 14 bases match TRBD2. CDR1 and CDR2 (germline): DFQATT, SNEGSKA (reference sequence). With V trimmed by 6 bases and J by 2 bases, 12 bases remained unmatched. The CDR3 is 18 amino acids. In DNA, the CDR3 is TGCAGTGCAGTCAAAGGACTAGCGGGGGGTGCTACCTACAATGAGCAGTTCTTC. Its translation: CSAVKGLAGGATYNEQFF.

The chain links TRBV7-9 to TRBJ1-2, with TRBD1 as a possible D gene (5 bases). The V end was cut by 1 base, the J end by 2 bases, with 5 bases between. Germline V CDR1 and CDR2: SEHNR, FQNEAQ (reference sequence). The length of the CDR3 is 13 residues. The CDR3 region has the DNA TGTGCCAGCAGCTTAGGACAGAACTATGGCTACACCTTC. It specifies CASSLGQNYGYTF.

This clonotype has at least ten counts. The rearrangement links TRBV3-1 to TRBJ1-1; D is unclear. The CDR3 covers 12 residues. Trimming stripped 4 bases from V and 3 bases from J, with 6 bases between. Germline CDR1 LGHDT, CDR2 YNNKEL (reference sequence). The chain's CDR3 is CASSPRDTEAFF. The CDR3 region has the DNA TGTGCCAGCAGCCCCCGGGACACTGAAGCTTTCTTT.

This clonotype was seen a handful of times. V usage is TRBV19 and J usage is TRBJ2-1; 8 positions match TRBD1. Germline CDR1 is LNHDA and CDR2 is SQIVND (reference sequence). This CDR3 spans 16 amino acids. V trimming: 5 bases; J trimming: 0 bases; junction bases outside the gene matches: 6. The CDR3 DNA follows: TGTGCCAGTAGTGTTGACAGGGGTAGCTCCTACAATGAGCAGTTCTTC. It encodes CASSVDRGSSYNEQFF.

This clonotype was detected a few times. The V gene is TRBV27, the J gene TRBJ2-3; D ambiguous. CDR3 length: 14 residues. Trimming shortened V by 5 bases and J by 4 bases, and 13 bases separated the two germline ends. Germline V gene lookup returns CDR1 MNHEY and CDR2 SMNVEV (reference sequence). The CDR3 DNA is TGTGCCAGCAGTATTAAGTATGGGGCAGATACGCAGTATTTT. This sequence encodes CASSIKYGADTQYF.

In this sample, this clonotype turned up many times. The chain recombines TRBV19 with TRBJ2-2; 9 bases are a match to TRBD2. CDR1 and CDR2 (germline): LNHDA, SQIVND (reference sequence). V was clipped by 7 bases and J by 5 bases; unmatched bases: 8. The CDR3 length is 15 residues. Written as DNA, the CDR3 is TGTGCCAGTATTTCCGGGACTAGCTGGACCGGGGAGCTGTTTTTT. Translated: CASISGTSWTGELFF.

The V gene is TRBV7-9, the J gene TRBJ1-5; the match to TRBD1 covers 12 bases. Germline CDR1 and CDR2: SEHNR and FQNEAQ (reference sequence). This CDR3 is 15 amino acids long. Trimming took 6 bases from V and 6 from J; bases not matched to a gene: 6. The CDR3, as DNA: TGTGCCAGCAGTCAAGGGACAGGGGGCGGTCAGCCCCAGCATTTT. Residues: CASSQGTGGGQPQHF.

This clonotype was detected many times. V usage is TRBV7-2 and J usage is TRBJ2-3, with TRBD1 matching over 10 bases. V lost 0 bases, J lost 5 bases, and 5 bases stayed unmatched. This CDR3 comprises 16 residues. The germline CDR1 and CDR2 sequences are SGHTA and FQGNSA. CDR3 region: CASSLAGTGVRDTQYF. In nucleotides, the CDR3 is TGTGCCAGCAGCTTAGCCGGGACAGGGGTCCGAGATACGCAGTATTTT.

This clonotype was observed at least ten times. The CDR3 spells CASSQRGLYNEQFF. In DNA, the CDR3 is TGTGCCAGCAGCCAGAGGGGACTCTACAATGAGCAGTTCTTC. V is TRBV3-1 and J is TRBJ2-1; a possible D gene is TRBD2 (6 bases). The CDR3 loop spans 14 amino acids. The V end lost 3 bases, the J end lost 3 bases, and 9 bases lay between the germline ends. Germline V gives CDR1 LGHDT, CDR2 YNNKEL (reference sequence).

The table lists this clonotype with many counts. CDR3 loop: CSARRDRAQETQYF. CDR3 coding DNA: TGCAGTGCTAGGAGGGACAGGGCTCAAGAGACCCAGTACTTC. This sequence joins TRBV20-1 and TRBJ2-5, with 9 bases fitting TRBD1. Germline-derived CDR1 and CDR2 are DFQATT and SNEGSKA (reference sequence). The CDR3 loop spans 14 amino acids. V shed 3 bases and J 2 bases; nucleotides not matched to a gene: 4.

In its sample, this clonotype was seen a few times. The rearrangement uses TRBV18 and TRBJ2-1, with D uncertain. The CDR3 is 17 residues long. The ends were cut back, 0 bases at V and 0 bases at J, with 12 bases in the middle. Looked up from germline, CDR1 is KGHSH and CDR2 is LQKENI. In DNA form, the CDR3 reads TGTGCCAGCTCACCACCTGTTGGGTCCAGCTCCTACAATGAGCAGTTCTTC. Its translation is CASSPPVGSSSYNEQFF.

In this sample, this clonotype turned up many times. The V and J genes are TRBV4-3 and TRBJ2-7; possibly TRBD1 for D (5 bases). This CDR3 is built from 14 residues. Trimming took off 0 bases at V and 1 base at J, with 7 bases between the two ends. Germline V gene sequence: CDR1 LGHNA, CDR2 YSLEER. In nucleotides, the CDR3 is TGCGCCAGCAGCCAAGACGACAGTTCCTACGAGCAGTACTTC. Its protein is CASSQDDSSYEQYF.

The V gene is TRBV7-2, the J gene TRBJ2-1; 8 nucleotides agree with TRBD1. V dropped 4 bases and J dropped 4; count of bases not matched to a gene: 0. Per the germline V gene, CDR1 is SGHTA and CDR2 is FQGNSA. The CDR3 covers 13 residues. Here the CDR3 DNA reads TGTGCCAGCAGCTGGGACAGGTACAATGAGCAGTTCTTC. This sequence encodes CASSWDRYNEQFF. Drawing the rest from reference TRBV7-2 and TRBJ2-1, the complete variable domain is GAGVSQSPSNKVTEKGKDVELRCDPISGHTALYWYRQSLGQGLEFLIYFQGNSAPDKSGLPSDRFSAERTGGSVSTLTIQRTQQEDSAVYLCASSWDRYNEQFFGPGTRLTVL.

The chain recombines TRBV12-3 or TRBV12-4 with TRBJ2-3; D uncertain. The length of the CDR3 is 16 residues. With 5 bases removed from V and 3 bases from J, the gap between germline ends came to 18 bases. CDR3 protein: CASSPLFKGLTDTQYF. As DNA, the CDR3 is TGTGCCAGCAGTCCGCTATTCAAGGGCCTTACAGATACGCAGTATTTT.

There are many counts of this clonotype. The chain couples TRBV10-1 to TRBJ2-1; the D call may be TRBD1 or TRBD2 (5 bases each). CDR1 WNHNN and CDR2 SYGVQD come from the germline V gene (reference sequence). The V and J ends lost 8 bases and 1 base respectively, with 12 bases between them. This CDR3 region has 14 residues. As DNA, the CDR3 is TGCGCCAGCGGGGGATTAGGTTCCTACAATGAGCAGTTCTTC. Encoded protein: CASGGLGSYNEQFF.

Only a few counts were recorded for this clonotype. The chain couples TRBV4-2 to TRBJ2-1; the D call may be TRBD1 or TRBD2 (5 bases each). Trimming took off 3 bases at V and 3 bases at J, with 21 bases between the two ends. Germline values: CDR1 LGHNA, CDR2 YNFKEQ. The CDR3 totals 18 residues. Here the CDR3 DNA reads TGTGCCAGCAGCCATTTGGGGGACCGACAGCTACTCTACAATGAGCAGTTCTTC. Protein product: CASSHLGDRQLLYNEQFF.

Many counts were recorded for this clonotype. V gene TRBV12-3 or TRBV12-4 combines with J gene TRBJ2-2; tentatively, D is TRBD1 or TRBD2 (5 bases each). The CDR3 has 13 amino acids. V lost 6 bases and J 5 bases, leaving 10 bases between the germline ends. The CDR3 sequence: CASRRDATGELFF. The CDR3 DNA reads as TGTGCCAGCAGACGGGACGCGACCGGGGAGCTGTTTTTT.

The CDR3 region has the DNA TGTGCCAGCAGCTTGGAACGGCTGAACACTGAAGCTTTCTTT. Amino acids: CASSLERLNTEAFF. The V call is TRBV7-2, the J call TRBJ1-1; no reliable D call. This CDR3 has 14 amino acids. V lost 3 bases and J 0 bases, leaving 8 bases between the germline ends. Germline CDR1 is SGHTA and CDR2 is FQGNSA.

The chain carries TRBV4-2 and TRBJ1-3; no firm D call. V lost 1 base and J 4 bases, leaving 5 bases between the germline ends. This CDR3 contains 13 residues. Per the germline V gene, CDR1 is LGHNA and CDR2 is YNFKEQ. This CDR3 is CASSQVSGNTIYF. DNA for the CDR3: TGTGCCAGCAGCCAAGTCTCCGGAAACACCATATATTTT.